The sequence of this T cell receptor beta chain was determined in a study of persistence of HIV-infected CD4 T cells. Turning to the study itself: Isolated cells were CMV- and HIV-1 Gag-responding CD4+ T cells. General study points: TCRbeta richness was lower in CMV- and Gag-responding cells than in anti-CD3/anti-CD28-responding cells.

Cells were stimulated with CMV-infected fibroblast lysates at roughly 10 ug/mL. CD40L/CD69 double-negative CD45RO-high memory CD4+ T cells were collected. Donors had undetectable plasma HIV-1 RNA, under 50 copies/mL, for 4+ years. Remarks on this clone: What it binds is unknown.

This was the immunoSEQ version 4 assay in survey mode. Assay used: immunoSEQ multiplex PCR; TCRdb lists only in-frame clones, some missing. The data contain over 25,000 clones, roughly 82% of them singletons. The V gene's germline CDR1 is MGHDK and CDR2 SYGVNS. The germline V and J ends were trimmed by 5 bases and 5 bases, with 9 bases remaining between them. CDR3 length equals 13 residues. This TCR came from an adult man with HIV who was CMV-seropositive. V usage is TRBV25-1 and J usage is TRBJ2-2; tentatively, D is TRBD2 (5 bases). The sample was CD4+ T cells sorted from PBMCs after approximately 19-hour stimulation, taken from a patient who received antiretroviral therapy. CDR3: CASSRGETGELFF. The CDR3 DNA is TGTGCCAGCAGTCGGGGAGAGACCGGGGAGCTGTTTTTT.